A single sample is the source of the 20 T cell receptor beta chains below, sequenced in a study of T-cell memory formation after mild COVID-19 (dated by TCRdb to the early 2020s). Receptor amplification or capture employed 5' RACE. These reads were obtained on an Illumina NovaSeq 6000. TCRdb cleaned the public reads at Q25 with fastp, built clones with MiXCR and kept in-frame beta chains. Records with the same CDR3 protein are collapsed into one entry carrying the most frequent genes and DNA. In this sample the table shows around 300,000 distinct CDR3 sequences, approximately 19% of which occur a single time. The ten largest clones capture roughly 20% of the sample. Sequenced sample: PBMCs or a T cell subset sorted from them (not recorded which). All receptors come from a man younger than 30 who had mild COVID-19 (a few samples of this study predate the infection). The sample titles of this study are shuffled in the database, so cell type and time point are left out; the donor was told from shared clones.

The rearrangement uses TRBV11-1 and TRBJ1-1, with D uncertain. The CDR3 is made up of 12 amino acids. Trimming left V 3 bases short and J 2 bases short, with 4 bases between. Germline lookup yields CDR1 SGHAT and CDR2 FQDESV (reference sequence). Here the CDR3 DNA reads TGTGCCAGCAGCTTGATAAACACTGAAGCTTTCTTT. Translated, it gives CASSLINTEAFF.

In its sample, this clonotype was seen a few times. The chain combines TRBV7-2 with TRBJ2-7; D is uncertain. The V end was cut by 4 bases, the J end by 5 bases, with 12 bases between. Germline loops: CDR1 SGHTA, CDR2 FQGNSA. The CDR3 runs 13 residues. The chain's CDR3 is CASSSVPSHEQYV. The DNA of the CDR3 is TGTGCCAGCAGCTCAGTCCCTTCCCACGAGCAGTACGTC.

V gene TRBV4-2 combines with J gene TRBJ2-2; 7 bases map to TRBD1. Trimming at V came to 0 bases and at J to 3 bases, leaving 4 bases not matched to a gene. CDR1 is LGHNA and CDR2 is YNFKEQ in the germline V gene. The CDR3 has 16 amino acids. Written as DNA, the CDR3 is TGTGCCAGCAGCCAAGATCGAGACAGGGACACCGGGGAGCTGTTTTTT. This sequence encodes CASSQDRDRDTGELFF.

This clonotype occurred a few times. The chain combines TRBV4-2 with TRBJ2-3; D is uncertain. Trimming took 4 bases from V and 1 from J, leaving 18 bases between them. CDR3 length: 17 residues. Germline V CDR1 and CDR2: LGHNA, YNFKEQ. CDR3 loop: CASSPKRQLIGTDTQYF. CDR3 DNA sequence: TGTGCCAGCAGCCCGAAGAGGCAACTCATCGGCACAGATACGCAGTATTTT.

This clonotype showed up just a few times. This CDR3 reads CASSRQGVQETQYF. The CDR3 DNA reads TGTGCCAGCAGCAGACAGGGGGTCCAAGAGACCCAGTACTTC. The chain couples TRBV12-3 or TRBV12-4 to TRBJ2-5; 9 positions match TRBD1. V lost 6 bases, J lost 1 base, and 3 bases stayed unmatched. CDR3 length: 14 amino acids.

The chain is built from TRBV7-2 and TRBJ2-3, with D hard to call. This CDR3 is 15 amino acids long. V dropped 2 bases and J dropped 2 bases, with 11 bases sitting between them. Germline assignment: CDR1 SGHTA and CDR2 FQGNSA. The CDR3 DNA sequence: TGTGCCAGCAGCTTAATTTACGTCTACACAGATACGCAGTATTTT. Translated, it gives CASSLIYVYTDTQYF.

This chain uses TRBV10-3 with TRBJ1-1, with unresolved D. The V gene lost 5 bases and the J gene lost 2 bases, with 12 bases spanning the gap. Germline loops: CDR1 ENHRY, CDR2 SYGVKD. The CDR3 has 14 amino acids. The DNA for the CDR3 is TGTGCCATCAGTTTGGCGGGGAGTAACACTGAAGCTTTCTTT. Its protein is CAISLAGSNTEAFF.

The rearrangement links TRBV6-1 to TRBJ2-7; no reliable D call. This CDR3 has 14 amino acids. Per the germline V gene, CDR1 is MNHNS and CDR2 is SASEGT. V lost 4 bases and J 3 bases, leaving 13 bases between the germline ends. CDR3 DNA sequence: TGTGCCAGCAGTGCCCTCCCCGACATCTACGAGCAGTACGTC. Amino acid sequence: CASSALPDIYEQYV.

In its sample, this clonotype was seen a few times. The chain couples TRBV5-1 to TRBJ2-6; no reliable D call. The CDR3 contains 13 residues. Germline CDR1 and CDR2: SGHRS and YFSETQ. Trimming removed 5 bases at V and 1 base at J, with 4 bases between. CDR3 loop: CASRESGANVLTF. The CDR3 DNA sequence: TGCGCCAGCAGAGAGTCTGGGGCCAACGTCCTGACTTTC.

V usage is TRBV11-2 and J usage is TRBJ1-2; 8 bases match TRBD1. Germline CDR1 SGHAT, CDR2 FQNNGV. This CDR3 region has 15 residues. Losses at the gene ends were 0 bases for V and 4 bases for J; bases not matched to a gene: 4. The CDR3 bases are TGTGCCAGCAGCTTAGACGGGACAGGCCCCTATGGCTACACCTTC. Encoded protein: CASSLDGTGPYGYTF.

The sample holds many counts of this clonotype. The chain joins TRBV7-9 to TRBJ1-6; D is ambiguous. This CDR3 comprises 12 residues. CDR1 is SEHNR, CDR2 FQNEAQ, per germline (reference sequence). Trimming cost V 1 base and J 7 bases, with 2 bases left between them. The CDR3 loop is CASSLENSPLHF. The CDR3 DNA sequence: TGTGCCAGCAGCTTAGAGAATTCACCCCTCCACTTT.

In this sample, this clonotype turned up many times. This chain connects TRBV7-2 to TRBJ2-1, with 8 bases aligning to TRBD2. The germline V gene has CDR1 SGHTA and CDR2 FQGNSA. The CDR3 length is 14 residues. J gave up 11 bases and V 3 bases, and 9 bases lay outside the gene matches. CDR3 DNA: TGTGCCAGCAGCTTGGGTGAGCGGGGGATCCAGCAGTTCTTC. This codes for CASSLGERGIQQFF.

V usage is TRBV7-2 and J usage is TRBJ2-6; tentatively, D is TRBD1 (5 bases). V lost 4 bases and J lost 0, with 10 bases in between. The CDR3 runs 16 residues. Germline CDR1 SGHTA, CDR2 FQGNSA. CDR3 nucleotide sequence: TGTGCCAGCAGCTCTCAGGGCCTCTCTGGGGCCAACGTCCTGACTTTC. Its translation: CASSSQGLSGANVLTF. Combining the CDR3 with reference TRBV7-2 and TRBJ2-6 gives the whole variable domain GAGVSQSPSNKVTEKGKDVELRCDPISGHTALYWYRQSLGQGLEFLIYFQGNSAPDKSGLPSDRFSAERTGGSVSTLTIQRTQQEDSAVYLCASSSQGLSGANVLTFGAGSRLTVL.

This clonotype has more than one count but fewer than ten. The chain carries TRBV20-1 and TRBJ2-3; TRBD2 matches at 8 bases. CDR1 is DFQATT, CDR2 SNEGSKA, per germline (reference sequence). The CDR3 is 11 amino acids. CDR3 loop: CRAGDRDTQYF. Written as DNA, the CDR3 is TGCAGAGCGGGGGACCGGGATACGCAGTATTTT.

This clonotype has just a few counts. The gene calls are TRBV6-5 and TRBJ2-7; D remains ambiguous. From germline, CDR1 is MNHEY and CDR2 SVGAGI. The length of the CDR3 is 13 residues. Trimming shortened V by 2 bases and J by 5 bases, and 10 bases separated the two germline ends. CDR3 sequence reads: CASSYGRPDEQYF. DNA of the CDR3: TGTGCCAGCAGTTACGGCAGGCCGGACGAGCAGTACTTC.

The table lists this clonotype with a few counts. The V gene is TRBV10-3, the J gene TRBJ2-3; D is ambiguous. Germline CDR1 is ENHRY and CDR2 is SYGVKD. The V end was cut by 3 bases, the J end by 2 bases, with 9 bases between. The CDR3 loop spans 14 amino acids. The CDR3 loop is CAISENANTDTQYF. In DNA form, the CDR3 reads TGTGCCATCAGTGAAAACGCCAACACAGATACGCAGTATTTT.

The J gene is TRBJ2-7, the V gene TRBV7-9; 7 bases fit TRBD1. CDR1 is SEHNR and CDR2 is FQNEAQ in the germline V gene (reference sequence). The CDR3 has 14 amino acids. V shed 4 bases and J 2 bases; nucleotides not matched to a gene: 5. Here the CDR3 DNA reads TGTGCCAGCAGCTCCGGGACAGCGACCTACGAGCAGTACTTC. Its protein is CASSSGTATYEQYF.

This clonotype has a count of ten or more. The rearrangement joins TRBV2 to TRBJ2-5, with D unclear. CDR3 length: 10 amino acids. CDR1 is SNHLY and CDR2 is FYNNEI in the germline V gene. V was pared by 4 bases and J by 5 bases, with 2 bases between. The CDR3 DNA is TGTGCCAGCAGTGTGGAGACCCAGTACTTC. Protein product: CASSVETQYF.

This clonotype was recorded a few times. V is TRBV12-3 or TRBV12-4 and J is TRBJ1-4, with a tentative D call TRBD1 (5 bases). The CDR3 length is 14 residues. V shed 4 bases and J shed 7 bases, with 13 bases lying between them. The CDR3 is CASSSARQGEKLFF. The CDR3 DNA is TGTGCCAGCAGTTCAGCTCGGCAGGGTGAAAAACTGTTTTTT.

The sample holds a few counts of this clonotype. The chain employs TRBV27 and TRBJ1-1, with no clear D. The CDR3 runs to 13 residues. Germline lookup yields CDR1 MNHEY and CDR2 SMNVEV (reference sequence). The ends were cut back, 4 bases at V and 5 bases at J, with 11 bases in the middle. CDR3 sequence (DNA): TGTGCCAGCAGTTACAACAGTGGAACTGAAGCTTTCTTT. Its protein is CASSYNSGTEAFF.